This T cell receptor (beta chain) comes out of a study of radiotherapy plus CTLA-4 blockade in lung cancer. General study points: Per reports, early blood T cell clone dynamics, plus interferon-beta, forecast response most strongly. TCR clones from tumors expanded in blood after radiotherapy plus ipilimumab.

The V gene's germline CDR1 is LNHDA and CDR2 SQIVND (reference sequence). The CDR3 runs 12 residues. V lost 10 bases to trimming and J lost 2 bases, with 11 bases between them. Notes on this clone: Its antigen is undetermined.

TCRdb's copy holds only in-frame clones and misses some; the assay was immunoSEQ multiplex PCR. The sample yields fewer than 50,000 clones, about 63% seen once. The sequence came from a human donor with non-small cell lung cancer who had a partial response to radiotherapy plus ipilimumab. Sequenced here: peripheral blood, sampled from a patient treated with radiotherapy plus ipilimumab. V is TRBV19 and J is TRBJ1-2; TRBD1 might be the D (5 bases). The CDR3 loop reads CATNQGNYGYTF. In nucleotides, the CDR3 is TGTGCCACCAACCAGGGCAACTATGGCTACACCTTC. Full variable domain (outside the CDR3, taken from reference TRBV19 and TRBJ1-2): DGGITQSPKYLFRKEGQNVTLSCEQNLNHDAMYWYRQDPGQGLRLIYYSQIVNDFQKGDIAEGYSVSREKKESFPLTVTSAQKNPTAFYLCATNQGNYGYTFGSGTRLTVV.